The 13 T cell receptor beta chains listed next were all sequenced from one sample in a study of cytomegalovirus exposure and HLA in healthy donors. It was with 60 Vbeta and 13 Jbeta primers that the PCR ran. TCRdb keeps only in-frame clones here, not all; method: immunoSEQ multiplex PCR. The sample yields some 150,000 clones, around three quarters seen once. Sample: PBMCs. The origin of the receptors is a woman aged 40 to 50 in good health and CMV-seronegative.

This clone was seen a single time. At one end the junction does not follow the germline gene, possibly because of a read error. The chain has TRBV27 and TRBJ2-2; 12 positions agree with TRBD2. The CDR3 has 19 residues. Germline V gives CDR1 MNHEY, CDR2 SMNVEV (reference sequence). The CDR3 reads CASSQTYFRTSGNPGELFF. CDR3 bases: TGTGCCAGCAGCCAAACCTACTTCAGGACTAGCGGGAACCCCGGGGAGCTGTTTTTT.

V is TRBV6-4 and J is TRBJ2-2; 7 bases are a match to TRBD2. V gave up 7 bases and J gave up 1 base; unmatched junction bases: 3. The CDR3 sequence is 14 residues long. Germline V gene sequence: CDR1 MRHNA, CDR2 SNTAGT. The CDR3, as DNA: TGTGCCAGCATGGCGGGGGTGAACACCGGGGAGCTGTTTTTT. Protein sequence: CASMAGVNTGELFF.

This clone was seen a handful of times. Within the sample, other DNA sequences also encode this same CDR3. V usage is TRBV19 and J usage is TRBJ1-2, with TRBD1 matching over 8 bases. Germline V gene sequence: CDR1 LNHDA, CDR2 SQIVND (reference sequence). CDR3 length: 14 amino acids. The V gene end was trimmed by 3 bases and the J gene end by 7 bases; junction bases not matched to a gene: 7. CDR3 sequence (DNA): TGTGCCAGTAGTATGACTCCAGGGGGCCGTGGCTACACCTTC. Residues: CASSMTPGGRGYTF.

This sequence joins TRBV30 and TRBJ1-1; no clear D. Germline-derived CDR1 and CDR2 are GTSNPN and SVGIG (reference sequence). This CDR3 is built from 12 residues. With 4 bases removed from V and 4 bases from J, the gap between germline ends came to 10 bases. The CDR3, as DNA: TGTGCCTGGAACGGGGAAGGCACTGAAGCTTTCTTT. Translating it yields CAWNGEGTEAFF.

This chain connects TRBV14 to TRBJ2-1; 7 bases match TRBD1. Germline lookup yields CDR1 SGHDN and CDR2 FVKESK. V shed 3 bases, J shed 6 bases, and the junction held 5 bases outside the gene matches. The CDR3 extends over 14 amino acids. DNA for the CDR3: TGTGCCAGCAGCCACCTCACAGGGGTCAATGAGCAGTTCTTC. Amino acid sequence: CASSHLTGVNEQFF.

This clone was seen a few times. Sequence at one end of the junction differs from germline and may be a read error. This chain links TRBV7-9 with TRBJ1-2; perhaps TRBD1 as D (6 bases). CDR1 and CDR2 (germline): SEHNR, FQNEAQ (reference sequence). The CDR3 consists of 17 residues. CDR3 DNA sequence: TGTTCCAGCAGCCCCCCCGGGACAATGACGGATAACTATGGCTACACCTTC. Translation: CSSSPPGTMTDNYGYTF.

The chain uses TRBV19 and TRBJ2-3; 10 nucleotides match TRBD2. After removal of 3 bases from V and 2 bases from J, the junction contained 17 bases not matched to a gene. Germline V gene lookup returns CDR1 LNHDA and CDR2 SQIVND (reference sequence). The CDR3 consists of 20 residues. The CDR3: CASSMTGGLAVITYTDTQYF. CDR3 nucleotides: TGTGCCAGTAGTATGACGGGCGGACTAGCGGTAATAACCTACACAGATACGCAGTATTTT.

The V gene is TRBV11-2, the J gene TRBJ1-1; the D is unclear. This CDR3 has 14 residues. The germline V gene encodes CDR1 SGHAT and CDR2 FQNNGV. Deletions cut 0 bases from V and 4 bases from J, with 9 bases between. CDR3 residues: CASSLDQGVTEAFF. CDR3 sequence (DNA): TGTGCCAGCAGCTTAGATCAAGGAGTCACTGAAGCTTTCTTT.

The chain combines TRBV18 with TRBJ2-3; D is unclear. V lost 2 bases, J lost 2 bases, and 14 bases lay in between. The CDR3 totals 16 residues. The V gene's germline CDR1 is KGHSH and CDR2 LQKENI. CDR3 loop: CASSPMGPPVTDTQYF. DNA of the CDR3: TGTGCCAGCTCACCAATGGGCCCGCCGGTCACAGATACGCAGTATTTT.

This clone was detected once. V gene TRBV6-1 combines with J gene TRBJ1-5, with 9 bases that match TRBD1. This CDR3 spans 14 amino acids. The J segment lost 7 bases and the V segment lost 6 bases, leaving 7 bases of the junction unmatched. In germline, CDR1 is MNHNS, CDR2 SASEGT. CDR3 loop: CASSGTGTGQPQHF. The CDR3 DNA reads as TGTGCCAGCAGCGGGACAGGGACTGGACAGCCCCAGCATTTT.

V and J are TRBV10-2 and TRBJ1-5; D is unresolved. The CDR3 consists of 13 residues. Trimming left V 4 bases short and J 6 bases short, with 10 bases between. Looked up from germline, CDR1 is WSHSY and CDR2 is SAAADI. CDR3 sequence: CASSGTGFQPQHF. The CDR3 nucleotides read TGCGCCAGCAGTGGAACGGGGTTTCAGCCCCAGCATTTT.

V is TRBV5-1 and J is TRBJ1-1; tentative D call: TRBD1 (6 bases). Trimming removed 0 bases at V and 4 bases at J, with 19 bases between. The CDR3 contains 17 residues. Per the germline V gene, CDR1 is SGHRS and CDR2 is YFSETQ. The CDR3 spells CASSLGPLTGGGTEAFF. The CDR3 DNA follows: TGCGCCAGCAGCTTGGGCCCACTGACAGGCGGGGGCACTGAAGCTTTCTTT.

This chain uses TRBV2 with TRBJ2-3; 13 nucleotides line up with TRBD2. The trim removed 2 bases at V and 2 bases at J, leaving 4 bases unmatched. The CDR3 consists of 17 residues. CDR1 and CDR2 (germline): SNHLY, FYNNEI. CDR3 sequence reads: CASSEMGLAGLTDTQYF. CDR3 sequence (DNA): TGTGCCAGCAGTGAAATGGGACTAGCGGGGCTCACAGATACGCAGTATTTT.